Sequencing of this T cell receptor (beta chain) was carried out in a study of post-analysis software for immune sequencing data (dated by TCRdb to 2015 to 2017). Describing the broader study: Relapsing-remitting, secondary progressive and progressive-relapsing multiple sclerosis were recorded as disease courses, and subtype annotation was lacking for some patients. The patient repertoires were compared against about a dozen previously published healthy control repertoires obtained from donors aged about 6 to 28 years. A subset of samples was prepared in parallel using single-end sample barcoding, then pooled and co-amplified after Illumina adapter ligation. The paper as a whole reports these results and caveats: Roughly 5 TRBV segments, including TRBV5-6, TRBV5-1 and TRBV20-1, were significantly more frequent in patients than controls. Direct clustering with F measure revealed strong co-clustering of samples prepared in the same batch, which led to a batch-effect correction. The control group was slightly older than the multiple sclerosis patient group. Normalized Chao1 diversity was significantly lower in multiple sclerosis patients than controls, suggesting substantial peripheral T-cell clonal expansion.

Counted from cysteine to phenylalanine, this CDR3 has 14 amino acids. The entry retains the CDR3 DNA only, 42 bases that are in frame from base 1. Preparation of the library involved PCR. Sequencing was performed on an Illumina HiSeq 2500. To reduce PCR and sequencing biases, unique molecular identifiers were built into the TCR beta cDNA libraries. Per 1 to 10 million input T cells, some 500,000 cDNA molecules were obtained, such that each molecule approximated one T cell. The same protocol used for the earlier healthy control dataset was applied to prepare and sequence the patient libraries. Within a given batch, samples were prepared together, multiplexed and sequenced on the same HiSeq lane. In the original analysis: MIGEC handled the raw barcoded reads, throwing out single-read molecular identifier groups before consensus assembly and CDR3 extraction. VDJtools was used for post-analysis of the clonotype tables, with diversity normalized by down-sampling every dataset to the smallest sample size. To correct batch-related cross-sample contamination, repertoire overlap clustering matched CDR3 amino acid sequences but not nucleotide sequences. TCRdb took the public reads, trimmed them with fastp at Q25, ran MiXCR for clone calling and kept in-frame beta chains. Each entry is one CDR3 protein sequence, shown with its most common DNA and genes. TCRdb, not the original authors, processed these V and J calls. The sample has approximately 150,000 distinct CDR3 sequences on record, approximately 30% of them singletons. The leading ten clones occupy approximately 1.5% of the sample.

TCR beta repertoires were profiled from peripheral blood of 10 to 15 young patients with multiple sclerosis to demonstrate the VDJtools post-analysis software. Multiple sclerosis patients were children and adolescents aged roughly 6 to 17 years. Comment on this clonotype: Its target antigen remains unknown. No much larger clone exists at a distance of one base, and base qualities are not known.

The receptor was isolated from a girl between 5 and 17 years old with multiple sclerosis. Sequenced: blood. Recombination connected TRBV12-3 or TRBV12-4 to TRBJ2-5; a confident D gene designation cannot be given. The J call may be in error: the DNA end matches TRBJ2-7 better. The CDR3 in this case is CAFPVVVVLDEQYF. The DNA sequence is TGTGCCTTCCCTGTAGTGGTAGTCTTGGACGAGCAGTACTTC.